The TCR beta chain described here comes from a study of CD8 T cells in acute hepatitis C reinfection. Study results and caveats: NS3-1073 specific repertoires were highly diverse across all groups.

Concerning this clone: No antigen is known for it.

Clones were sequenced by immunoSEQ multiplex PCR, and TCRdb holds only the in-frame ones, with some missing. The sample lists some 38,000 clones, around nine tenths occurring once. Time point noted: naive CD8 control sorted from an acute-time-point sample. Cells were stained for CD3, CD8 and CD45RO, excluding dead cells. This CDR3 region has 13 residues. Per germline, CDR1 SEHNR and CDR2 FQNEAQ (reference sequence). Trimming left V 3 bases short and J 4 bases short, with 10 bases between. The specimen was naive CD8+ T cells from PBMCs. The receptor's source is a man aged 25 to 40 with chronic hepatitis C. This rearrangement joins TRBV7-9 to TRBJ2-7; D not certain. CDR3 loop: CASSLANNYEQYF. CDR3 coding DNA: TGTGCCAGCAGCTTGGCGAATAATTACGAGCAGTACTTC. The variable domain in full, with the rest retrieved from reference TRBV7-9 and TRBJ2-7, is DTGVSQNPRHKITKRGQNVTFRCDPISEHNRLYWYRQTLGQGPEFLTYFQNEAQLEKSRLLSDRFSAERPKGSFSTLEIQRTEQGDSAMYLCASSLANNYEQYFGPGTRLTVT.